This TCR beta chain was found in a study of siplizumab effects on memory and regulatory T cells. Study-wide results and limits: Tregs proliferating in siplizumab cultures lacked confirmation of their suppressive function. Unstimulated subsets were the mapping target of only a minor fraction of alloreactive clones.

As concerns this clone: As yet, its antigen is unknown.

Clones were read by immunoSEQ multiplex PCR, and TCRdb kept only the in-frame ones, dropping some. The sample lists about 87,000 clones, around 90% occurring once. Germline lookup yields CDR1 SGDLS and CDR2 YYNGEE. The germline V and J ends were trimmed by 1 base and 7 bases, with 9 bases remaining between them. This CDR3 contains 14 residues. The chain recombines TRBV9 with TRBJ1-6; D uncertain. This clonotype was sampled from a human donor in good health. The sample comprised CD4+ T cells sorted from blood. CDR3 DNA sequence: TGTGCCAGCAGCGTACTTTACTCCAATTCACCCCTCCACTTT. This translates into CASSVLYSNSPLHF.